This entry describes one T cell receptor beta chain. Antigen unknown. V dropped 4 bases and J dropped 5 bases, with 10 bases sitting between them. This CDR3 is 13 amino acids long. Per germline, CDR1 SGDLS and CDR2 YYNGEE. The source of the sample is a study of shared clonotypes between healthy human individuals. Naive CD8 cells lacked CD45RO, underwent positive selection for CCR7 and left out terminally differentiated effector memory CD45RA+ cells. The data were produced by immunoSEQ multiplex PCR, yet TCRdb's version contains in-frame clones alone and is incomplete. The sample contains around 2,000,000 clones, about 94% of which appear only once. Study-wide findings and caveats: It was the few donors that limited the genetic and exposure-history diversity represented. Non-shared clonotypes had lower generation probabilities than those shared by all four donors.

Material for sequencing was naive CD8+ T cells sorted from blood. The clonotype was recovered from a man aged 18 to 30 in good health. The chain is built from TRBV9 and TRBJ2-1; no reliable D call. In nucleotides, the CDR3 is TGTGCCAGCAGCCAACTCAGAGACAATGAGCAGTTCTTC. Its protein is CASSQLRDNEQFF.